Listed below are T cell receptor beta chains from one sample, sequenced in a study of shared clonotypes between healthy human individuals. Profiling relied on immunoSEQ multiplex PCR, and the TCRdb table lists in-frame clones only, not all of them. The data contain over 1.4 million clones, over 95% of them singletons. The sequenced sample consisted of naive CD4+ T cells sorted from blood. All receptors derive from a man aged 30 to 39 in good health. Both conserved end residues are trimmed from each CDR3. A D gene is named only where the DNA matches it firmly.

>.|TRBJ2-2|TRBV2
ASSYHSPGGELF
>TRBD2|TRBJ2-7|TRBV7-9
ASRQTGTSGYYEQY
>.|TRBJ2-1|TRBV10-3
AISDRGKARNEQF
>.|TRBJ2-3|TRBV6-5
ASKRANTQY
>TRBD1|TRBJ2-7|TRBV10-3
AISEPGQARNEQY
>.|TRBJ2-1|TRBV15
ATSSPPGTPGTLNLNEQF
>TRBD2|TRBJ2-3|TRBV19
ASKSPTSASGRWGTDTQY
>.|TRBJ1-5|TRBV18
ASSTSGWIQPQH
>.|TRBJ1-1|TRBV19
ASSVAIWNTEAF
>TRBD2|TRBJ2-3|TRBV19
ASSISAPIAGLAGRTDTQY
>.|TRBJ1-3|TRBV28
ASSLPGQLIY
>TRBD1|TRBJ2-7|TRBV18
ASSLGTGAYEQY
>.|TRBJ2-3|TRBV2
ASMIADTQY
>TRBD1|TRBJ1-4|TRBV19
ASSMTRQGGAEKLF
>.|TRBJ2-3|TRBV5-1
ASSNSGTSTDTQY
>.|TRBJ1-2|TRBV29-1
SVTAVYGYT
>TRBD2|TRBJ2-7|TRBV28
ASRGLVSSYEQY
>.|TRBJ2-3|TRBV5-5
ASSVTLTDTQY
>TRBD2|TRBJ2-5|TRBV9
ASSLEGLAGAGETQY
>.|TRBJ1-1|TRBV28
ASIPAPQGEAF
>.|TRBJ2-7|TRBV18
ASSPKGTTEAYEQY
>.|TRBJ2-5|TRBV28
ASRITGKGETQY
>.|TRBJ2-7|TRBV10-2
ASTTAPPTYEQY
>.|TRBJ1-3|TRBV7-2
ASSPQVSGNTIY
>TRBD1|TRBJ2-7|TRBV7-8
AITLQGAYEQY
>.|TRBJ2-7|TRBV14
ASSQGTPPYEQY
>.|TRBJ2-1|TRBV27
ASSFRGAGGYNEQF
>.|TRBJ2-2|TRBV18
ASSPPGHTGELF
>.|TRBJ1-2|TRBV7-2
ASSPARASRGYT
>.|TRBJ2-7|TRBV28
ANLNTGGAF
>.|TRBJ2-1|TRBV2
AREGAEQF
>.|TRBJ2-1|TRBV2
ASRMTESKF
>TRBD1|TRBJ2-3|TRBV28
ASSSGQGVADTQY
>.|TRBJ2-7|TRBV7-2
ASSLSVVTISYEQY